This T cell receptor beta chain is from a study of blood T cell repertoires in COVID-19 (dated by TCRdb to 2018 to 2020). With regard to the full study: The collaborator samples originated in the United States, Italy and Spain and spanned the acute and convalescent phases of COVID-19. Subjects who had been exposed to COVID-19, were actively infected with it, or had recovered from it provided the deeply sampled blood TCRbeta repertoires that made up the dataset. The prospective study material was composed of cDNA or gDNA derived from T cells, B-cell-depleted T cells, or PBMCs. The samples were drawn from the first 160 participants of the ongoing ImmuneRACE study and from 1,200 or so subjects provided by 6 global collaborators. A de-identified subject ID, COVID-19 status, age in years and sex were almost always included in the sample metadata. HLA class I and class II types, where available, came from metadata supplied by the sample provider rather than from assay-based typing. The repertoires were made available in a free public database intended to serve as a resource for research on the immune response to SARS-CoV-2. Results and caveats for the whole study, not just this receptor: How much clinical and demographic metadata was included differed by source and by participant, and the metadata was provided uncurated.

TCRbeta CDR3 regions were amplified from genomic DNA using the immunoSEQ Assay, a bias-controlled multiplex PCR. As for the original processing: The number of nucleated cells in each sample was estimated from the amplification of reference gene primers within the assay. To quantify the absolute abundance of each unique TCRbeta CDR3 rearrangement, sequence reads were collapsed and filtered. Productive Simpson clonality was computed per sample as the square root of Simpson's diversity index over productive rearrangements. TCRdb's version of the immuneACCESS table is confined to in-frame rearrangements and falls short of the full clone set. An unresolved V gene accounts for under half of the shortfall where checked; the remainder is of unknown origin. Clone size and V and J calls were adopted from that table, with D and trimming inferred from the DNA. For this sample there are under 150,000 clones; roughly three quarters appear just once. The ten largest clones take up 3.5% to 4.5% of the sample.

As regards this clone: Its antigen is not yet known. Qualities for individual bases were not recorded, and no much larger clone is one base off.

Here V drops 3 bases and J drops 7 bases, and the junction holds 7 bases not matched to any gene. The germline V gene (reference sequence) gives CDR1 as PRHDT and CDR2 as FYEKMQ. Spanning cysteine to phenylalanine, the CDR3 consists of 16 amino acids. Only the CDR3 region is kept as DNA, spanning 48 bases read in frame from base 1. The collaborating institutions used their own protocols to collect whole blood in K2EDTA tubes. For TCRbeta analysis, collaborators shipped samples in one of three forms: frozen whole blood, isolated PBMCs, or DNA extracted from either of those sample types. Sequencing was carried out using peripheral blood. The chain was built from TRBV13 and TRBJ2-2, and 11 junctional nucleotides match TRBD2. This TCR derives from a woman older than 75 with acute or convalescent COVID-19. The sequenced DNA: TGTGCCAGCAGCTTTAGCGGGGGGGCCTTCGTCGGGGAGCTGTTTTTT. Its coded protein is CASSFSGGAFVGELFF.